The count of the clone carrying this TCR beta chain is one. Its specificity is unknown. The J segment lost 4 bases and the V segment lost 3 bases, leaving 11 bases of the junction unmatched. This CDR3 is 16 amino acids long. Germline V CDR1 and CDR2: SGHNT, YYREEE (reference sequence). Primers included in the PCR were 60 Vbeta and 13 Jbeta primers. The assay was immunoSEQ multiplex PCR, and TCRdb's table has in-frame clones only and misses some. This table holds 160,000 or so clones, approximately 84% found once. The data originate from a study of cytomegalovirus exposure and HLA in healthy donors. Whole-study results and caveats: Apart from CMV serostatus, no immune exposure information was available. Researchers reported in a later analysis that a missense DCLRE1C variant was tied to TCR beta V- and J-gene trimming.

The chain combines TRBV5-4 with TRBJ2-5; the match to TRBD2 covers 8 bases. Material: PBMCs. This clonotype was obtained from a male donor in good health and CMV-seropositive. The CDR3 bases are TGTGCCAGCAGCTCCGGGGGGGACTCGGGGGGAGAGACCCAGTACTTC. Translation: CASSSGGDSGGETQYF.